These 7 T cell receptor beta chains share one sample of origin, sequenced in a study of shared clonotypes between healthy human individuals. Sequenced by immunoSEQ multiplex PCR; TCRdb stores in-frame clones only, minus some. The repertoire has 2.3 million or so clones, 90% to 95% of them found once; the top ten carry 0.3% to 0.4%. What was sequenced was naive CD4+ T cells from PBMCs. Regarding subset: CD45RA+ positively selected. These receptors originate from a young man in good health. Some clones in this sample may be carry-over from other donors' samples.

This clone was counted a single time. The V gene is TRBV2, the J gene TRBJ1-2; the match to TRBD1 covers 8 bases. CDR1 is SNHLY and CDR2 is FYNNEI in the germline V gene. Trimming took 6 bases from V and 6 from J; bases not matched to a gene: 9. CDR3 length: 14 residues. CDR3 nucleotides: TGTGCCAGCAGGTTAAGGACAGGGTTAAATGGCTACACCTTC. The encoded protein is CASRLRTGLNGYTF.

The rearrangement uses TRBV4-3 and TRBJ2-4; either TRBD1 or TRBD2 may supply D (7 bases each). Germline V gene data show CDR1 as LGHNA and CDR2 as YSLEER. V was shortened by 0 bases and J by 3 bases, with 21 bases between the two germline ends. The CDR3 is 19 residues long. The DNA for the CDR3 is TGCGCCAGCAGCCAAGAGCTCCCAGGGGGGGATTTAGGCAAAAACATTCAGTACTTC. Protein: CASSQELPGGDLGKNIQYF.

This clone was detected only once. This chain uses TRBV7-2 with TRBJ2-4; D is possibly TRBD2 (7 bases). Trimming stripped 5 bases from V and 6 bases from J, with 17 bases between. The CDR3 runs 15 residues. Germline V lookup: CDR1 SGHTA, CDR2 FQGNSA. CDR3 sequence: CASSPRGLLLNIQYF. The CDR3 nucleotides read TGTGCCAGCAGCCCGCGGGGGCTACTTCTAAACATTCAGTACTTC.

V and J are TRBV5-6 and TRBJ1-2; D gene ambiguous. The germline V gene encodes CDR1 SGHDT and CDR2 YYEEEE. The CDR3 length is 12 residues. Trimming took 2 bases from V and 7 from J, leaving 9 bases between them. The CDR3 loop reads CASSFRRSGYTF. In DNA, the CDR3 is TGTGCCAGCAGCTTTAGGCGTTCTGGCTACACCTTC.

V and J are TRBV6-4 and TRBJ2-3, with D possibly matching TRBD1 (5 bases). Trimming stripped 6 bases from V and 6 bases from J, with 19 bases between. Per germline, CDR1 MRHNA and CDR2 SNTAGT. This CDR3 is built from 15 residues. The CDR3 bases are TGTGCCAGCAGCCCATCGGGCAGGGATGACGATACGCAGTATTTT. Translated, it gives CASSPSGRDDDTQYF.

As regards this clone: This sample also contains other DNA sequences that code for the same CDR3. This chain joins TRBV4-1 and TRBJ1-5; D ambiguous. Germline CDR1 and CDR2: MGHRA and YSYEKL. V dropped 4 bases and J dropped 5 bases, with 12 bases sitting between them. CDR3 length equals 14 residues. Here the CDR3 reads CASSPKVEDQPQHF. In DNA, the CDR3 is TGCGCCAGCAGCCCCAAAGTTGAGGATCAGCCCCAGCATTTT.

This chain links TRBV6-4 with TRBJ1-2; a possible D gene is TRBD1 (5 bases). Germline CDR1 is MRHNA and CDR2 is SNTAGT. This CDR3 has 13 residues. The V and J ends lost 6 bases and 6 bases respectively, with 14 bases between them. The CDR3 DNA reads as TGTGCCAGCAGAAGCGGGACCCGCGATGGCTACACCTTC. Translation: CASRSGTRDGYTF.